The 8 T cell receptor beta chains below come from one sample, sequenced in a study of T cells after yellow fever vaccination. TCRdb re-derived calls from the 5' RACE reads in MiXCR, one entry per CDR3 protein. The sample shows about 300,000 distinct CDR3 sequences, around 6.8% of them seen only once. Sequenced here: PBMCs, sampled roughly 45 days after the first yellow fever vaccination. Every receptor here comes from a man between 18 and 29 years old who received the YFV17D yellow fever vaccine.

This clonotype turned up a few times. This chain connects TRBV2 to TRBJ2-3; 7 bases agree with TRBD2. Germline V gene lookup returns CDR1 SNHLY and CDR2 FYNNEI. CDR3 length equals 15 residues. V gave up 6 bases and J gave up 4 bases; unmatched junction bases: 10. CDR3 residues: CASSGRSRPPDTQYF. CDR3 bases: TGTGCCAGCAGCGGGAGGTCCCGCCCCCCAGATACGCAGTATTTT.

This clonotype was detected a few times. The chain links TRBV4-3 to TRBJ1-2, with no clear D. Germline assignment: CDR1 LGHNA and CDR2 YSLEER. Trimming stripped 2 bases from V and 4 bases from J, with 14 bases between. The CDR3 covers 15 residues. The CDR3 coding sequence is TGCGCCAGCAGCCAAATCCTGGCCCCACTCTATGGCTACACCTTC. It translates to CASSQILAPLYGYTF.

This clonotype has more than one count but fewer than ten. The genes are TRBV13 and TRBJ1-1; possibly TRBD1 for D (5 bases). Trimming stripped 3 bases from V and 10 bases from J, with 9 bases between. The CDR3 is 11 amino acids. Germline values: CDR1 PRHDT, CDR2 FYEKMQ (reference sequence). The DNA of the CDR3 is TGTGCCAGCAGCTTGGGGGGAGTAGCTTTCTTT. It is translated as CASSLGGVAFF.

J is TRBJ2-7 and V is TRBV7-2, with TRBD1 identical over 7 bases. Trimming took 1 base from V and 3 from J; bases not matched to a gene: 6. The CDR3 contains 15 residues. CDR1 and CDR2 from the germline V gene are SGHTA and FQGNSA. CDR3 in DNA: TGTGCCAGCAGCTTAGGACAGGGTCCCAACTACGAGCAGTACGTC. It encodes CASSLGQGPNYEQYV.

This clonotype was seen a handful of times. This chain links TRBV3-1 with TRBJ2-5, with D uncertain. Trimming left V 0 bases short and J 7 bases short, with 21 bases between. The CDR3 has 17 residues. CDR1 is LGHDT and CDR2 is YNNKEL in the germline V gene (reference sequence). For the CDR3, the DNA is TGTGCCAGCAGCCAAGAAATTTTGGCTAGTGTCGTACCGACCCAGTACTTC. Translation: CASSQEILASVVPTQYF.

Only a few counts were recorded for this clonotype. CDR3 sequence (DNA): TGTGCCAGCTCACCCCCGGACAGGGAGAACACTGAAGCTTTCTTT. It encodes CASSPPDRENTEAFF. The chain uses TRBV18 and TRBJ1-1; 8 bases fit TRBD1. The V and J ends lost 3 bases and 1 base, in that order; junction bases with no gene match: 4. CDR1 KGHSH and CDR2 LQKENI come from the germline V gene. The CDR3 is 15 amino acids.

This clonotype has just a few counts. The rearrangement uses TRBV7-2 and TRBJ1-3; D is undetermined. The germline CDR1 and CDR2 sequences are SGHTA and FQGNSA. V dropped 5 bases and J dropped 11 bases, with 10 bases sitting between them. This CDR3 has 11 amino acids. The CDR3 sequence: CASSRTQAIYF. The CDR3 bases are TGTGCCAGCAGCCGCACTCAGGCCATATATTTT. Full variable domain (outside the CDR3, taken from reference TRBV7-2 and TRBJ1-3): GAGVSQSPSNKVTEKGKDVELRCDPISGHTALYWYRQSLGQGLEFLIYFQGNSAPDKSGLPSDRFSAERTGGSVSTLTIQRTQQEDSAVYLCASSRTQAIYFGEGSWLTVV.

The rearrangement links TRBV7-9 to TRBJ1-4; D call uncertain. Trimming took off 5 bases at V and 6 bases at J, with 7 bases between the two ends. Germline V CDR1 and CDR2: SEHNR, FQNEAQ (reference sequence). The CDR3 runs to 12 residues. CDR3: CASSGGDEKLFF. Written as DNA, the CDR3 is TGTGCCAGCAGCGGCGGGGATGAAAAACTGTTTTTT.